This T cell receptor beta chain originates from a study of T-cell memory formation after mild COVID-19 (dated by TCRdb to 2020 to 2023). Context from the whole study: TCR sequence clusters from the two donors were largely donor specific. Two young, previously healthy adult volunteers, one female and one male, were included in the cohort. In a couple of donors, T-cell clones that expanded and contracted after mild COVID-19 were tracked by sequencing TCRalpha and TCRbeta repertoires over time. Study-level results and caveats: The detection of some responding clones in pre-infection memory suggests that pre-existing cross-reactive memory T cells joined the SARS-CoV-2 response. SARS-CoV-2 specificity of the second-wave clones peaking on day 37 was not confirmed. Contracting CD4+ clones were located mainly in the CM and EM memory subsets, whereas CD8+ clones were found to be enriched in EMRA. Clones contracting from day 15 to 85 had balanced CD4/CD8 phenotypes, while a second wave expanding from day 15 to 37 was biased towards CD4+. Only a couple of mild cases were covered in the study, and larger cohorts including severe cases with pre-infection samples were considered necessary.

Ficoll-Paque density gradient centrifugation was the method used to isolate PBMCs. From a lookup of the germline V gene, CDR1 and CDR2 are SGHVS and FQNEAQ. The CDR3 numbers 14 residues from cysteine through phenylalanine. Of all the DNA, just the CDR3 is kept, 42 bases in frame from base 1. Cut back by 1 base and 4 bases, the V and J ends lie 10 bases apart. This clonotype was seen more than once but under ten times. Its antigen has not been determined. There are no base qualities to consult, and no much larger clone falls within one base. Sequenced using an Illumina NovaSeq 6000. TCRalpha and TCRbeta cDNA libraries were built by 5'RACE with constant-segment primers, adding sample barcodes and unique molecular identifiers. RNA was extracted from every sample with Trizol reagent. Libraries were amplified in two PCR steps, with a second sample barcode and Illumina TruSeq adapters added in the second step. Libraries were sequenced on an Illumina NovaSeq with 2 x 150 bp paired-end reads. Processing in the source paper ran as follows. Demultiplexing of reads and collapsing into UMI-guided consensus sequences were performed with migec v1.2.7. Using mixcr v2.1.11, the UMI consensuses were aligned to TRA and TRB V and J templates and assembled into clonotypes. Expanded or contracted clonotypes were those called significant by both edgeR and NoisET, with noise models trained on biological replicates. For edgeR calls, a false discovery rate-adjusted p below 0.01 and a log2 fold-change threshold of 1 were applied. As an exploratory analysis of dynamics, max-normalized trajectories of the 1000 most abundant clonotypes were examined with PCA combined with hierarchical clustering. Each responding clone was given a CD4 or CD8 phenotype based on the CD4+ and CD8+ repertoires, which had been sequenced separately. TCRdb reanalyzed the raw reads on its own, using fastp at Q25 for trimming and MiXCR for clone calling, and kept in-frame beta chains. For every CDR3 protein sequence, its rows merge into one entry that carries the most common genes and DNA. V and J calls and clone size were set by TCRdb, not the authors. The table for this sample lists about 340,000 distinct CDR3 sequences; approximately 13% of them were counted only once. The ten largest clones take up about a fifth of the sample.

The sample comprised PBMCs or a T cell subset sorted from them (not recorded which). The rearranged chain carries TRBV7-8 and TRBJ2-5; D gene: possibly TRBD1, on 5 matching bases. The source of this sequence is a man in his late teens or twenties who had mild COVID-19 (a few samples of this study predate the infection). The sample titles of this study are shuffled in the database, so cell type and time point are left out; the donor was told from shared clones. In nucleotide form, the sequence is TGTGCCAGCAGCTTAGTCACAGGCCTAGAGACCCAGTACTTC. It translates as CASSLVTGLETQYF.